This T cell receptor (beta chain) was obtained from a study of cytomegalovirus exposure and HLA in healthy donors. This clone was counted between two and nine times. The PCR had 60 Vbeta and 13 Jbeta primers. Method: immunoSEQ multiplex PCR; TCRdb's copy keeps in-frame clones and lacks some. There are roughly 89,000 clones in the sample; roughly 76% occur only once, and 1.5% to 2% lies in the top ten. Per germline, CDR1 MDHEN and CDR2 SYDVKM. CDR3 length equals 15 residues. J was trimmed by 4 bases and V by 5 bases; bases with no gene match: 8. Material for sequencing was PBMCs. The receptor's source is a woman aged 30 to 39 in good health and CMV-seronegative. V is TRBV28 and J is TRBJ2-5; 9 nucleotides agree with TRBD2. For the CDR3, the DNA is TGTGCCAGCAGTAATAGCGGGAGTCGACGAGAGACCCAGTACTTC. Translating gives CASSNSGSRRETQYF.